This TCR beta chain was recorded in a study of T cell responses to AZD1222 COVID-19 vaccine. Profiled with immunoSEQ multiplex PCR; TCRdb holds only in-frame clones, not every one. The sample has under 110,000 clones, around 87% seen once; the top ten hold around 9.6%. Points on this clone: Its antigen is still unknown.

General study points: Donors were largely white British and mainly female; clonal diversity was possibly underestimated.

Germline loops: CDR1 SGHRS, CDR2 YFSETQ. Deletions cut 5 bases from V and 5 bases from J, with 14 bases between. The CDR3 loop spans 13 amino acids. The TCR sequence derives from an adult who received the AZD1222 COVID-19 vaccine. The sequencing used peripheral blood, collected 28 days after the second AZD1222 dose. V gene TRBV5-1 combines with J gene TRBJ2-7, with D possibly matching TRBD1 (5 bases). CDR3 region: CASRVQGTDEQYF. CDR3 nucleotides: TGCGCCAGCAGAGTTCAGGGCACCGACGAGCAGTACTTC.